A selection of T cell receptor beta chains follows, all from one sample in a study of somatic mutations in cytotoxic T cells in rheumatoid arthritis. Repertoires were generated with immunoSEQ multiplex PCR, while TCRdb's copy carries only in-frame clones and drops some. The profile shows about 5,000 clones, around 83% of them singletons. Source material: CD8+ T cells sorted from blood. The receptors derive from an adult with rheumatoid arthritis. CDR3s include the opening cysteine and the closing phenylalanine or tryptophan. The D gene is left open where the match is weak. Clone size is given for some rows only: seen once, a few or many times, or a class if the clone is expanded.

D	V	J	size	CDR3	DNA
TRBD2	TRBV7-6	TRBJ2-7	.	CASSPPGLAFDEQYF	TGTGCCAGCAGCCCCCCGGGACTAGCGTTCGACGAGCAGTACTTC
.	TRBV6-4	TRBJ2-1	.	CASTPQGGSYNEQFF	TGTGCCAGCACTCCTCAGGGGGGCTCCTACAATGAGCAGTTCTTC
.	TRBV27	TRBJ2-1	.	CASSFSQNNEQFF	TGTGCCAGCAGTTTTTCTCAGAACAATGAGCAGTTCTTC
TRBD1	TRBV13	TRBJ2-7	.	CASSLGQDSYEQYF	TGTGCCAGCAGCTTGGGACAGGATTCCTACGAGCAGTACTTC
TRBD1	TRBV7-8	TRBJ1-4	few	CASSLGQGGTNEKLFF	TGTGCCAGCAGCTTAGGACAGGGGGGCACTAATGAAAAACTGTTTTTT
TRBD1	TRBV6-5	TRBJ1-4	.	CASSYSGQASHEKLFF	TGTGCCAGCAGTTACTCCGGACAGGCTTCGCATGAAAAACTGTTTTTT
.	TRBV11-2	TRBJ2-7	few	CASSLGRAYEQYF	TGTGCCAGCAGCTTAGGGAGGGCCTACGAGCAGTACTTC
.	TRBV7-3	TRBJ2-1	.	CASGDGNEQFF	TGTGCCAGCGGGGATGGCAATGAGCAGTTCTTC
.	TRBV5-6	TRBJ2-5	.	CASSFGETQYF	TGTGCCAGCAGCTTCGGAGAGACCCAGTACTTC
TRBD1	TRBV6-1	TRBJ1-5	.	CASGTAISNQPQHF	TGTGCCAGTGGGACAGCCATTAGCAATCAGCCCCAGCATTTT
.	TRBV27	TRBJ1-1	.	CASSLGGLNTEAFF	TGTGCCAGCAGTTTGGGGGGGTTGAACACTGAAGCTTTCTTT
TRBD2	TRBV7-6	TRBJ2-2	.	CASSPSPGVGLAGKNTGELFF	TGTGCCAGCAGCCCATCGCCCGGAGTAGGGCTAGCGGGGAAGAACACCGGGGAGCTGTTTTTT
TRBD2	TRBV27	TRBJ2-3	.	CASSLFFPAGGPDTQYF	TGTGCCAGCAGTTTATTTTTCCCAGCGGGAGGGCCAGATACGCAGTATTTT
TRBD1	TRBV6-1	TRBJ1-4	.	CASSEGTGFEKLFF	TGTGCCAGCAGTGAAGGGACAGGGTTTGAAAAACTGTTTTTT
.	TRBV7-9	TRBJ2-7	.	CASSHSTWSRQVGRYEQYF	TGTGCCAGCAGCCACTCAACGTGGTCGAGGCAGGTCGGACGCTACGAGCAGTACTTC
.	TRBV29-1	TRBJ1-4	large	CSVEDPGPTNEKLFF	TGCAGCGTTGAAGACCCAGGACCTACTAATGAAAAACTGTTTTTT
.	TRBV6-1	TRBJ1-1	.	CASSEYGAGTEAFF	TGTGCCAGCAGTGAGTACGGGGCTGGAACTGAAGCTTTCTTT
.	TRBV6-4	TRBJ2-3	.	CASSDGGSTDTQYF	TGTGCCAGCAGTGATGGCGGGAGCACAGATACGCAGTATTTT
.	TRBV15	TRBJ1-5	.	CATSQGEGLQPQHF	TGTGCCACCAGCCAAGGGGAGGGGCTACAGCCCCAGCATTTT
TRBD2	TRBV27	TRBJ2-1	.	CASSPHSGREVNEQFF	TGTGCCAGCAGTCCACATAGCGGGAGGGAGGTCAATGAGCAGTTCTTC
TRBD2	TRBV4-2	TRBJ2-7	few	CASSQDHLAGGPNEQYF	TGTGCCAGCAGCCAAGATCATTTAGCGGGAGGGCCCAACGAGCAGTACTTC
TRBD2	TRBV29-1	TRBJ2-1	.	CSVTGTSGRAGHEQFF	TGCAGCGTAACAGGGACTAGCGGGAGGGCCGGGCATGAGCAGTTCTTC
.	TRBV15	TRBJ2-1	.	CATSRAGYSSYNEQFF	TGTGCCACCAGCAGAGCGGGATACAGCTCCTACAATGAGCAGTTCTTC
TRBD2	TRBV5-1	TRBJ2-3	.	CASSWGLAEQFSQYF	TGCGCCAGCAGCTGGGGACTAGCGGAACAATTCTCGCAGTATTTT
TRBD2	TRBV15	TRBJ2-7	large	CATSTTSGSYEQYF	TGTGCCACCAGCACGACTAGCGGGAGTTACGAGCAGTACTTC
.	TRBV10-1	TRBJ2-7	few	CASSGQNSYEQYF	TGCGCCAGCAGTGGACAGAACTCCTACGAGCAGTACTTC
TRBD1	TRBV14	TRBJ1-2	.	CASSPYTGTAYGYTF	TGTGCCAGCAGCCCATATACCGGGACAGCGTATGGCTACACCTTC
TRBD2	TRBV6-4	TRBJ2-1	.	CASSESSGSRHEQFF	TGTGCCAGCAGTGAATCTAGCGGGAGTAGGCATGAGCAGTTCTTC
.	TRBV5-4	TRBJ2-7	few	CASSLEGDEQYF	TGTGCCAGCAGCTTGGAAGGGGACGAGCAGTACTTC
TRBD2	TRBV28	TRBJ2-3	.	CASSPLTSGRPLSTDTQYF	TGTGCCAGCAGCCCTTTGACTAGCGGGAGGCCGTTAAGCACAGATACGCAGTATTTT
TRBD2	TRBV29-1	TRBJ2-5	.	CSPLIAGTPGETQYF	TGCAGCCCTTTAATAGCGGGTACCCCTGGAGAGACCCAGTACTTC
TRBD2	TRBV18	TRBJ2-7	.	CASSPRVRGGPYEQYF	TGTGCCAGCTCACCACGGGTCCGGGGGGGACCCTACGAGCAGTACTTC
.	TRBV7-9	TRBJ2-7	.	CASSFSNSYEQYF	TGTGCCAGCAGCTTTTCGAACTCCTACGAGCAGTACTTC
.	TRBV6-4	TRBJ2-2	.	CASSDSDTGELFF	TGTGCCAGCAGTGACAGCGACACCGGGGAGCTGTTTTTT
.	TRBV4-3	TRBJ1-1	.	CASSQEAQYTEAFF	TGCGCCAGCAGCCAAGAAGCACAGTACACTGAAGCTTTCTTT
.	TRBV11-3	TRBJ2-1	.	CASSLVVYYNEQFF	TGTGCCAGCAGCTTAGTGGTCTACTACAATGAGCAGTTCTTC
.	TRBV13	TRBJ2-5	.	CASSGKETQYF	TGTGCCAGCAGCGGGAAGGAGACCCAGTACTTC